Shown below are 19 T cell receptor beta chains from a single sample sequenced in a study of cytomegalovirus exposure and HLA in healthy donors. A multiplex PCR was run with 60 Vbeta primers and 13 Jbeta primers. Sequencing used immunoSEQ multiplex PCR; TCRdb keeps in-frame clones, though not all of them. The repertoire includes approximately 100,000 clones, 75% to 85% of them detected once, and 4.1% sits in the top ten. Sequencing used PBMCs. The receptors derive from a female donor in good health and CMV-seropositive.

This sequence joins TRBV2 and TRBJ1-2; D might be TRBD1 (5 bases). The CDR3 covers 15 residues. Germline V gene sequence: CDR1 SNHLY, CDR2 FYNNEI. Trimming left V 7 bases short and J 4 bases short, with 19 bases between. CDR3 region: CASTQQLGGIYGYTF. CDR3 nucleotide sequence: TGTGCCAGCACCCAACAGCTGGGGGGTATCTATGGCTACACCTTC.

This clone was counted once. The chain combines TRBV4-2 with TRBJ1-1; TRBD1 agrees at 8 bases. The germline V gene has CDR1 LGHNA and CDR2 YNFKEQ. Trimming at V came to 3 bases and at J to 4 bases, leaving 4 bases not matched to a gene. The CDR3 has 14 amino acids. The CDR3 reads CASSQDRVFTEAFF. CDR3 bases: TGTGCCAGCAGCCAGGACAGGGTATTCACTGAAGCTTTCTTT.

CDR3 residues: CASSLWAGRGGGNEQFF. The CDR3 nucleotides read TGTGCCAGCAGTTTATGGGCCGGGCGGGGGGGCGGGAATGAGCAGTTCTTC. The chain links TRBV27 to TRBJ2-1; 9 bases match TRBD2. The trim removed 1 base at V and 7 bases at J, leaving 11 bases unmatched. Germline loops: CDR1 MNHEY, CDR2 SMNVEV (reference sequence). The CDR3 loop spans 17 amino acids.

The J gene is TRBJ2-1, the V gene TRBV25-1; TRBD2 matches 9 bases. The CDR3 covers 15 residues. Trimming at V came to 5 bases and at J to 5 bases, leaving 7 bases not matched to a gene. CDR1 and CDR2 from the germline V gene are MGHDK and SYGVNS. The CDR3 sequence: CASSRLAGTNNEQFF. The CDR3 DNA sequence: TGTGCCAGCAGTCGCCTAGCGGGAACCAACAATGAGCAGTTCTTC.

This chain uses TRBV30 with TRBJ2-1; 10 nucleotides line up with TRBD1. Germline trimming cut 4 bases from V and 3 bases from J; bases unmatched to any gene: 6. CDR1 and CDR2 (germline): GTSNPN, SVGIG (reference sequence). The CDR3 is 15 amino acids. The CDR3 region has the DNA TGTGCCTGGACCCTGGGACAGGGGATCTACAATGAGCAGTTCTTC. It yields the protein CAWTLGQGIYNEQFF. The complete variable domain, with remaining parts taken from reference TRBV30 and TRBJ2-1, reads SQTIHQWPATLVQPVGSPLSLECTVEGTSNPNLYWYRQAAGRGLQLLFYSVGIGQISSEVPQNLSASRPQDRQFILSSKKLLLSDSGFYLCAWTLGQGIYNEQFFGPGTRLTVL.

The J gene is TRBJ2-7, the V gene TRBV19, with D uncertain. CDR3 length: 11 residues. The V end lost 3 bases, the J end lost 5 bases, and 5 bases lay between the germline ends. From germline, CDR1 is LNHDA and CDR2 SQIVND (reference sequence). The CDR3 DNA sequence: TGTGCCAGTAGTATTTATGACGAGCAGTACTTC. As protein: CASSIYDEQYF.

The chain has TRBV2 and TRBJ1-6; tentatively, D is TRBD1 (5 bases). CDR3 size: 15 residues. The V end lost 7 bases, the J end lost 0 bases, and 10 bases lay between the germline ends. Germline CDR1 SNHLY, CDR2 FYNNEI. The CDR3 loop is CASTPDSSYNSPLHF. The CDR3 nucleotides read TGTGCCAGCACCCCAGACAGCTCCTATAATTCACCCCTCCACTTT.

V gene TRBV4-1 combines with J gene TRBJ2-1, with 11 bases lining up with TRBD2. V lost 3 bases, J lost 1 base, and 5 bases stayed unmatched. Looked up from germline, CDR1 is MGHRA and CDR2 is YSYEKL. The CDR3 is 17 residues long. For the CDR3, the DNA is TGCGCCAGCAGCCAGAATAGCGGGAGGGGGTCCTACAATGAGCAGTTCTTC. Translated: CASSQNSGRGSYNEQFF.

The gene calls are TRBV2 and TRBJ1-1; 7 bases match TRBD1. Germline V gene lookup returns CDR1 SNHLY and CDR2 FYNNEI. This CDR3 region has 12 residues. V was pared by 10 bases and J by 4 bases, with 6 bases of the junction left unmatched. For the CDR3, the DNA is TGTGCCACAGACAGGGTGCGCACTGAAGCTTTCTTT. Translated, it gives CATDRVRTEAFF.

This clone was observed a handful of times. This chain connects TRBV5-4 to TRBJ2-3, with D possibly TRBD2 on 6 matching bases. CDR1 SGHNT and CDR2 YYREEE come from the germline V gene (reference sequence). Between the trimmed V and J ends, which lost 3 bases and 4 bases, there was a span of 12 bases. The CDR3 covers 14 residues. The CDR3 DNA reads TGTGCCAGCAGCTCGGGGGAGTACCCAGATACGCAGTATTTT. It encodes CASSSGEYPDTQYF.

The chain employs TRBV25-1 and TRBJ2-1; D uncertain. V shed 4 bases and J shed 5 bases, with 9 bases lying between them. The germline V gene encodes CDR1 MGHDK and CDR2 SYGVNS. This CDR3 region has 13 residues. CDR3 nucleotide sequence: TGTGCCAGCAGTGGCAGTACGAACAATGAGCAGTTCTTC. It specifies CASSGSTNNEQFF.

This chain joins TRBV5-1 and TRBJ2-1, with 7 bases fitting TRBD2. This CDR3 has 16 amino acids. V was clipped by 1 base and J by 5 bases; unmatched bases: 9. From germline, CDR1 is SGHRS and CDR2 YFSETQ. In DNA form, the CDR3 reads TGCGCCAGCAGCTTGTTGGCATGGGGGACTAACAATGAGCAGTTCTTC. As protein: CASSLLAWGTNNEQFF.

This chain connects TRBV19 to TRBJ1-2; the D gene is possibly TRBD1 (5 bases). Germline V CDR1 and CDR2: LNHDA, SQIVND (reference sequence). V gave up 0 bases and J gave up 5 bases, with 16 bases separating them. This CDR3 region has 16 residues. The CDR3 here is CASSIDQGLMFYGYTF. In nucleotides, the CDR3 is TGTGCCAGTAGTATAGATCAGGGCCTGATGTTTTATGGCTACACCTTC.

The chain recombines TRBV10-2 with TRBJ1-1, with 9 bases that match TRBD1. Germline assignment: CDR1 WSHSY and CDR2 SAAADI. V lost 3 bases, J lost 9 bases, and 11 bases stayed unmatched. This CDR3 has 15 amino acids. CDR3 sequence: CASSERIGQGLQAFF. The CDR3 nucleotides read TGCGCCAGCAGTGAAAGAATCGGACAGGGGTTACAAGCTTTCTTT.

CDR3: CATSRLTENTEAFF. In DNA, the CDR3 is TGTGCCACCAGCAGGTTGACAGAGAACACTGAAGCTTTCTTT. V and J are TRBV15 and TRBJ1-1; the D gene is possibly TRBD1 (5 bases). The CDR3 has 14 amino acids. Trimming took 3 bases from V and 1 from J, leaving 9 bases between them. Germline CDR1 is LNHNV and CDR2 is YYDKDF (reference sequence).

With regard to this clone: Relative to the germline gene, one junction end is altered; a read error may explain this. The V gene is TRBV9, the J gene TRBJ1-3; D may be TRBD1 (5 bases). The CDR3 runs 17 residues. Looked up from germline, CDR1 is SGDLS and CDR2 is YYNGEE. CDR3 protein: CASSVGGQSVDGNAIYF. DNA for the CDR3: TGTGCCAGCAGCGTAGGGGGCCAGTCGGTGGATGGAAACGCCATATATTTT.

The rearrangement uses TRBV30 and TRBJ1-1; the D is unclear. CDR3 length: 15 residues. Germline V CDR1 and CDR2: GTSNPN, SVGIG (reference sequence). Trimming stripped 4 bases from V and 0 bases from J, with 15 bases between. CDR3 sequence (DNA): TGTGCCTGGATTCCCAGGTTGGCAGTGAACACTGAAGCTTTCTTT. Protein sequence: CAWIPRLAVNTEAFF.

The chain recombines TRBV7-2 with TRBJ1-2; 8 nucleotides line up with TRBD1. CDR1 is SGHTA and CDR2 is FQGNSA in the germline V gene. The trim removed 1 base at V and 9 bases at J, leaving 13 bases unmatched. This CDR3 region has 16 residues. CDR3 in amino acids: CASSLVSQGAARRYTF. The CDR3, as DNA: TGTGCCAGCAGCTTAGTGTCTCAGGGGGCGGCTCGTCGCTACACCTTC.

The chain couples TRBV15 to TRBJ2-3; no clear D gene. There are 14 residues in the CDR3. V gave up 0 bases and J gave up 5 bases, with 9 bases separating them. Germline-derived CDR1 and CDR2 are LNHNV and YYDKDF (reference sequence). This CDR3 is CATSRDTTRDTQYF. The CDR3 region has the DNA TGTGCCACCAGCAGAGATACGACTCGAGATACGCAGTATTTT.